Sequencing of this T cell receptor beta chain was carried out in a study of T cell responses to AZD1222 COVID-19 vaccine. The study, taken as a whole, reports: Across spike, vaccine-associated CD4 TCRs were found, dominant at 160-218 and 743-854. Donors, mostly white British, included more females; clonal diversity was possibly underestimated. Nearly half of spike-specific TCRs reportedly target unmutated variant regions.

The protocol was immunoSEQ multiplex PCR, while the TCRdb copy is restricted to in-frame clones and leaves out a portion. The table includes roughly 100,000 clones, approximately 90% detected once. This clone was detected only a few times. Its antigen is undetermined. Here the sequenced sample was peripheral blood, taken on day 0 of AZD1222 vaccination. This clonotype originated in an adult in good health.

Here the CDR3 reads CASSFGTNPSEQYF. As DNA, the CDR3 is TGTGCCAGCAGTTTCGGGACAAATCCCTCCGAGCAGTACTTC. The V gene is TRBV6-5, the J gene TRBJ2-7; a weak D match, TRBD1 (6 bases). With 4 bases removed from V and 6 bases from J, the gap between germline ends came to 16 bases. The germline V gene encodes CDR1 MNHEY and CDR2 SVGAGI. This CDR3 is built from 14 residues.